Listed here are 8 T cell receptor beta chains from one sample, sequenced in a study of control samples from healthy donors and cancer patients. Sequencing was performed with immunoSEQ multiplex PCR; in TCRdb, only in-frame clones are kept and a portion is missing. The table records approximately 150,000 clones, just over 85% of them present only once. Sequenced: blood. These receptors were obtained from a man between 18 and 29 years old in good health.

The rearrangement links TRBV5-4 to TRBJ2-2; TRBD2 matches 15 bases. The germline CDR1 and CDR2 sequences are SGHNT and YYREEE (reference sequence). V lost 4 bases, J lost 5 bases, and 9 bases stayed unmatched. The CDR3 is 18 amino acids. This CDR3 is CASSLGTSGGRGTGELFF. The CDR3 DNA is TGTGCCAGCAGCCTGGGGACTAGCGGGGGGCGCGGGACCGGGGAGCTGTTTTTT. The entire variable domain, with the rest obtained from reference TRBV5-4 and TRBJ2-2, is as follows: ETGVTQSPTHLIKTRGQQVTLRCSSQSGHNTVSWYQQALGQGPQFIFQYYREEENGRGNFPPRFSGLQFPNYSSELNVNALELDDSALYLCASSLGTSGGRGTGELFFGEGSRLTVL.

The chain links TRBV5-5 to TRBJ1-1, with a tentative D call TRBD1 (5 bases). This CDR3 spans 16 amino acids. CDR1 is SGHKS and CDR2 is YYEKEE in the germline V gene (reference sequence). The ends were cut back, 1 base at V and 4 bases at J, with 17 bases in the middle. The CDR3: CASSLLKSSGGTEAFF. CDR3 bases: TGTGCCAGCAGCTTGCTAAAGTCGTCGGGGGGCACTGAAGCTTTCTTT.

The rearrangement links TRBV6-5 to TRBJ2-7; TRBD1 matches 12 bases. This CDR3 comprises 14 residues. The ends lost 5 bases at V and 5 bases at J; junction bases unmatched: 4. The germline V gene has CDR1 MNHEY and CDR2 SVGAGI. CDR3 DNA: TGTGCCAGCAGTAGGGACAGGGGGCTAGACGAGCAGTACTTC. Protein product: CASSRDRGLDEQYF.

With regard to this clone: In the same sample, other DNA sequences code for this CDR3. The rearrangement links TRBV11-2 to TRBJ1-5; D may be TRBD1 (5 bases). The CDR3 length is 14 residues. V lost 1 base to trimming and J lost 4 bases, with 8 bases between them. CDR1 is SGHAT, CDR2 FQNNGV, per germline. The CDR3 reads CASSLGGSNQPQHF. In DNA, the CDR3 is TGTGCCAGCAGCTTAGGGGGCAGTAATCAGCCCCAGCATTTT.

The chain employs TRBV19 and TRBJ2-7; possible D gene TRBD1, 6 bases. The germline V gene encodes CDR1 LNHDA and CDR2 SQIVND (reference sequence). CDR3 length equals 16 residues. V gave up 5 bases and J gave up 0 bases, with 17 bases separating them. CDR3 sequence: CASSPIGADSSYEQYF. The CDR3 region has the DNA TGTGCCAGTAGTCCCATCGGGGCGGACAGCTCCTACGAGCAGTACTTC.

This rearrangement joins TRBV6-5 to TRBJ2-3; D is possibly TRBD1 (6 bases). V was clipped by 10 bases and J by 1 base, with 12 bases between them. Germline CDR1 MNHEY, CDR2 SVGAGI. This CDR3 comprises 13 residues. The CDR3 here is CATRGSGTDTQYF. In DNA form, the CDR3 reads TGTGCCACAAGGGGGTCGGGCACAGATACGCAGTATTTT.

The J gene is TRBJ1-2, the V gene TRBV28, with D hard to call. Germline lookup yields CDR1 MDHEN and CDR2 SYDVKM. This CDR3 has 12 amino acids. The V and J ends lost 11 bases and 0 bases respectively, with 10 bases between them. DNA of the CDR3: TGTGCCTCCGGGCCCCCTAACTATGGCTACACCTTC. Translation gives CASGPPNYGYTF.

The chain links TRBV5-4 to TRBJ2-5, with D perhaps matching TRBD1 (6 bases). The CDR3 consists of 14 residues. Trimming removed 0 bases from V and 5 bases from J, with 11 bases in between. CDR1 and CDR2 from the germline V gene are SGHNT and YYREEE (reference sequence). CDR3 sequence (DNA): TGTGCCAGCAGCTTGGACAGGGATGGGGAGACCCAGTACTTC. Translated, it gives CASSLDRDGETQYF.